These 9 T cell receptor beta chains share one sample of origin, sequenced in a study of blood T cell repertoires in COVID-19. Sequenced by immunoSEQ multiplex PCR; TCRdb stores in-frame clones only, minus some. In the table there are 150,000 to 200,000 clones, 80% to 90% of which are singletons. Sequencing was carried out using peripheral blood. These receptors all come from a woman older than 75 with COVID-19, enrolled during active disease.

This sequence joins TRBV11-3 and TRBJ2-1; D may be TRBD2 (6 bases). This CDR3 region has 13 residues. Trimming removed 6 bases from V and 5 bases from J, with 11 bases in between. Germline values: CDR1 SGHNT, CDR2 YENEEA. DNA of the CDR3: TGTGCCAGCAGGCGGGGAGAGAACAATGAGCAGTTCTTC. Translated: CASRRGENNEQFF.

The rearrangement joins TRBV28 to TRBJ2-7; TRBD1 matches at 9 bases. CDR3 length: 18 residues. The trim removed 4 bases at V and 0 bases at J, leaving 13 bases unmatched. Germline V gene data show CDR1 as MDHEN and CDR2 as SYDVKM. DNA for the CDR3: TGTGCCAGCAGTTCCACCGGGACCGGGACAGGGCGCTCCTACGAGCAGTACTTC. This gives the protein CASSSTGTGTGRSYEQYF.

The genes are TRBV5-1 and TRBJ1-1, with D maybe TRBD1 (6 bases). The germline CDR1 and CDR2 sequences are SGHRS and YFSETQ. The V end lost 0 bases, the J end lost 1 base, and 10 bases lay between the germline ends. This CDR3 region has 15 residues. The CDR3 DNA follows: TGCGCCAGCAGCTTGGACAGGGTTCGGAACACTGAAGCTTTCTTT. Translation gives CASSLDRVRNTEAFF.

This clone was detected only a few times. The chain couples TRBV6-2 or TRBV6-3 to TRBJ2-1; D ambiguous. This CDR3 is 12 amino acids long. V was shortened by 4 bases and J by 6 bases, with 7 bases between the two germline ends. Germline assignment: CDR1 MNHEY and CDR2 SVGEGT. Here the CDR3 DNA reads TGTGCCAGCAGTTCTTACACCAATGAGCAGTTCTTC. Its translation is CASSSYTNEQFF.

The genes are TRBV20-1 and TRBJ2-7; D gene uncertain. This CDR3 contains 10 residues. In germline, CDR1 is DFQATT, CDR2 SNEGSKA (reference sequence). Trimming cost V 7 bases and J 2 bases, with 6 bases left between them. The CDR3 loop is CSVDTYEQYF. CDR3 coding DNA: TGCAGTGTTGACACCTACGAGCAGTACTTC.

The gene calls are TRBV5-1 and TRBJ2-1, with 8 bases aligning to TRBD2. This CDR3 contains 16 residues. Germline V lookup: CDR1 SGHRS, CDR2 YFSETQ. V lost 5 bases and J lost 0; bases outside the gene matches: 7. The CDR3 protein is CASSGREGRSYNEQFF. The DNA of the CDR3 is TGCGCCAGCAGTGGACGGGAGGGACGCTCCTACAATGAGCAGTTCTTC.

The chain carries TRBV4-1 and TRBJ2-1, with TRBD2 matching 10 bases. V lost 0 bases and J lost 6; bases outside the gene matches: 8. The germline V gene has CDR1 MGHRA and CDR2 YSYEKL. The length of the CDR3 is 17 residues. The CDR3 coding sequence is TGCGCCAGCAGCCAAGACCCCCCTAGCGGGAGCACCAATGAGCAGTTCTTC. It codes for CASSQDPPSGSTNEQFF.

This clone was recorded once. The rearrangement links TRBV7-2 to TRBJ1-1; 7 nucleotides match TRBD1. J lost 4 bases, V lost 4 bases, and 3 bases had no gene match. The CDR3 extends over 13 amino acids. CDR1 and CDR2 (germline): SGHTA, FQGNSA. In DNA, the CDR3 is TGTGCCAGCAGCTCCCGACAGGGCACTGAAGCTTTCTTT. This sequence encodes CASSSRQGTEAFF. The entire variable domain, with the rest obtained from reference TRBV7-2 and TRBJ1-1, is as follows: GAGVSQSPSNKVTEKGKDVELRCDPISGHTALYWYRQSLGQGLEFLIYFQGNSAPDKSGLPSDRFSAERTGGSVSTLTIQRTQQEDSAVYLCASSSRQGTEAFFGQGTRLTVV.

J is TRBJ1-2 and V is TRBV6-5, with D possibly being TRBD1 (6 bases). This CDR3 has 13 residues. Looked up from germline, CDR1 is MNHEY and CDR2 is SVGAGI. Trimming took off 6 bases at V and 5 bases at J, with 13 bases between the two ends. The CDR3 DNA sequence: TGTGCCAGCAGCCCCGACGGGACATATGGCTACACCTTC. As protein: CASSPDGTYGYTF.